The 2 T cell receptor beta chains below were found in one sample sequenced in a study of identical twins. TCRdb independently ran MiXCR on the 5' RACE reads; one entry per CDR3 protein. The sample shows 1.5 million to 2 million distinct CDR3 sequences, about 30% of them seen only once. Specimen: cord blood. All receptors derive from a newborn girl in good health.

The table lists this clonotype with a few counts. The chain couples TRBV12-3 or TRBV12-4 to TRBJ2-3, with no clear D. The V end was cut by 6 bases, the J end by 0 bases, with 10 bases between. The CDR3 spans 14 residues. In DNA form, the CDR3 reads TGTGCCAGCAGAACGACATACAGCACAGATACGCAGTATTTT. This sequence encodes CASRTTYSTDTQYF.

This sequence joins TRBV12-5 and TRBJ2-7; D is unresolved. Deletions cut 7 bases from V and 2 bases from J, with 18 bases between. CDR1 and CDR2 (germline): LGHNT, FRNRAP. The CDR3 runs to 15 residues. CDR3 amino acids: CASARSSTSPYEQYF. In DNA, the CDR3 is TGTGCTAGTGCTCGAAGCAGCACTTCCCCCTACGAGCAGTACTTC. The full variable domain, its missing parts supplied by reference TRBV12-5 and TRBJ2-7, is DARVTQTPRHKVTEMGQEVTMRCQPILGHNTVFWYRQTMMQGLELLAYFRNRAPLDDSGMPKDRFSAEMPDATLATLKIQPSEPRDSAVYFCASARSSTSPYEQYFGPGTRLTVT.